This TCR beta chain was identified in a study of PD-L1 blockade in urothelial cancer. The wider study: Patients had been given 0 to 3 earlier chemotherapy regimens. Blood gave a median about 150,000 T cells.

This clone was counted between two and nine times. Trimming cost V 3 bases and J 5 bases; bases outside gene matches: 1. The germline CDR1 and CDR2 sequences are SQVTM and ANQGSEA. The CDR3 has 12 amino acids. Patients were diagnosed with urothelial carcinoma, either locally advanced or metastatic. Every PCR received spiked-in synthetic TCR analog templates. This table comes from immunoSEQ multiplex PCR, and its TCRdb copy is limited to in-frame clones, with some not included. The sample shows 75,000 to 90,000 clones, roughly 80% of them seen only once. The chain has TRBV29-1 and TRBJ2-3, with TRBD2 identical over 8 bases. The sequence derives from a man between 65 and 85 years old with urothelial cancer. Sequences were derived from PBMCs, sampled around atezolizumab (anti-PD-L1) treatment. The CDR3: CSVDGGGDTQYF. In DNA form, the CDR3 reads TGCAGCGTTGACGGGGGGGGAGATACGCAGTATTTT.